The source of this T cell receptor beta chain is a study of T cell repertoires in cytomegalovirus infection. MiXCR, run by TCRdb on the reads, gives a single entry per CDR3 protein. The data contain 150,000 to 160,000 distinct CDR3 sequences, about 25% of them seen just once; the ten biggest clones take up approximately 10%. This clonotype was picked up many times. In germline, CDR1 is SGHAT, CDR2 FQNNGV. Trimming removed 0 bases from V and 4 bases from J, with 11 bases in between. The CDR3 sequence is 15 residues long. The sample consisted of PBMCs. The TCR was taken from a human donor in good health (CMV status not recorded). Some clones in this sample may be carry-over from other donors' samples. The rearrangement uses TRBV11-2 and TRBJ2-3; D not resolved. The CDR3 bases are TGTGCCAGCAGCTTAGACCCCCGACGGGCAGATACGCAGTATTTT. This codes for CASSLDPRRADTQYF.